This T cell receptor (beta chain) was identified during a study of identical twins. Study-wide results and caveats: Part of the zero-insertion signal could reflect confounding by invariant MAIT and iNKT cells. Models predicted too little out-of-frame TCR alpha sharing in monozygotic twins.

All of the donors were Caucasians in good health. TCRdb processed the 5' RACE reads anew with MiXCR; each CDR3 protein has one entry. Among around 650,000 distinct CDR3 sequences, under 8.5% were seen once, and the ten largest hold over 1.5%. Comment on this clonotype: As yet, its antigen is unknown.

Germline-derived CDR1 and CDR2 are MNHEY and SMNVEV (reference sequence). This CDR3 comprises 14 residues. Trimming shortened V by 7 bases and J by 1 base, and 13 bases separated the two germline ends. These data also formed part of another study, on yellow fever vaccine responses in identical twins.

The TCR was taken from a woman aged 18-29 years in good health. The sample consisted of PBMCs. The chain combines TRBV27 with TRBJ1-1; D might be TRBD1 (6 bases). CDR3 in amino acids: CASTPGTRNTEAFF. The CDR3 DNA is TGTGCCAGCACCCCCGGGACAAGGAACACTGAAGCTTTCTTT.